These 25 T cell receptor beta chains originate from one sample sequenced in a study of blood T cell repertoires in COVID-19. Repertoires were generated with immunoSEQ multiplex PCR, while TCRdb's copy carries only in-frame clones and drops some. The sample records approximately 90,000 clones, roughly 90% being singletons. Specimen: peripheral blood. The receptors stem from a woman between 70 and 85 years old with acute or convalescent COVID-19.

The rearrangement uses TRBV7-9 and TRBJ1-1; D remains unclear. From germline, CDR1 is SEHNR and CDR2 FQNEAQ (reference sequence). The CDR3 is made up of 14 amino acids. V shed 6 bases and J shed 0 bases, with 11 bases lying between them. The CDR3 DNA follows: TGTGCCAGCAGTTACCTCCAGGTGAACACTGAAGCTTTCTTT. It is translated as CASSYLQVNTEAFF.

In its sample, this clone was seen once. CDR3 residues: CASSQTGNSYEQYF. The CDR3 DNA is TGTGCCAGCAGCCAGACAGGGAATTCCTACGAGCAGTACTTC. The V gene is TRBV5-5, the J gene TRBJ2-7; 7 bases are shared with TRBD1. Germline trimming cut 4 bases from V and 1 base from J; bases unmatched to any gene: 5. The CDR3 length is 14 residues. Looked up from germline, CDR1 is SGHKS and CDR2 is YYEKEE (reference sequence).

The CDR3 DNA follows: TGCGCCAGCAGATTAGAGACAGGGGGAAATCAGCCCCAGCATTTT. This codes for CASRLETGGNQPQHF. The chain recombines TRBV5-1 with TRBJ1-5, with TRBD1 identical over 9 bases. The CDR3 sequence is 15 residues long. The V gene's germline CDR1 is SGHRS and CDR2 YFSETQ. V was clipped by 5 bases and J by 4 bases; unmatched bases: 7.

The chain recombines TRBV6-1 with TRBJ2-1, with 10 bases aligning to TRBD1. Germline V gene lookup returns CDR1 MNHNS and CDR2 SASEGT. V was clipped by 3 bases and J by 3 bases; unmatched bases: 8. CDR3 length: 17 amino acids. The CDR3 DNA is TGTGCCAGCAGTGAGGGCGCTCGGACAGGGGGCTACAATGAGCAGTTCTTC. This gives the protein CASSEGARTGGYNEQFF.

A single count supports this clone. V gene TRBV6-1 combines with J gene TRBJ2-6, with TRBD1 matching over 12 bases. The CDR3 is 19 residues long. Germline-derived CDR1 and CDR2 are MNHNS and SASEGT. V lost 4 bases, J lost 2 bases, and 9 bases stayed unmatched. The DNA for the CDR3 is TGTGCCAGCAGTGCGGCGGCCGGGACAGGGGGCGCTGGGGCCAACGTCCTGACTTTC. Residues: CASSAAAGTGGAGANVLTF.

The V and J genes are TRBV28 and TRBJ2-7, with TRBD1 matching over 7 bases. CDR1 is MDHEN and CDR2 is SYDVKM in the germline V gene. With V trimmed by 10 bases and J by 0 bases, 9 bases remained unmatched. The CDR3 length is 14 residues. The CDR3 sequence is CATTGRQGSYEQYV. The DNA of the CDR3 is TGTGCCACCACGGGCCGACAGGGCTCCTACGAGCAGTACGTC.

This chain connects TRBV9 to TRBJ1-6; TRBD1 matches at 7 bases. This CDR3 region has 17 residues. V shed 3 bases, J shed 0 bases, and the junction held 6 bases outside the gene matches. CDR1 and CDR2 from the germline V gene are SGDLS and YYNGEE. The CDR3 nucleotides are TGTGCCAGCAGCGAGAGGGACAGCTACTCCTATAATTCACCCCTCCACTTT. This codes for CASSERDSYSYNSPLHF.

This chain links TRBV19 with TRBJ1-1; 9 bases fit TRBD1. The V segment lost 4 bases and the J segment 5 bases; nucleotides outside the gene matches: 11. Looked up from germline, CDR1 is LNHDA and CDR2 is SQIVND (reference sequence). This CDR3 contains 16 residues. CDR3 DNA: TGTGCCAGTAGTACATGGACAGGGGTGTTTAAGACTGAAGCTTTCTTT. Translated, it gives CASSTWTGVFKTEAFF.

J is TRBJ2-7 and V is TRBV3-1 (or the pseudogene TRBV3-2), with 9 bases aligning to TRBD1. This CDR3 comprises 15 residues. The germline V gene has CDR1 LGHDT and CDR2 YNNKEL (reference sequence). V lost 3 bases to trimming and J lost 4 bases; unmatched junction nucleotides: 7. The CDR3 spells CASSHSQGARYEQYF. The CDR3, as DNA: TGTGCCAGCAGCCACTCACAGGGGGCGCGGTACGAGCAGTACTTC.

The rearrangement uses TRBV5-1 and TRBJ2-1; possibly TRBD1 for D (5 bases). V was trimmed by 2 bases and J by 5 bases, leaving 14 bases between them. CDR3 length: 15 amino acids. Germline V gene sequence: CDR1 SGHRS, CDR2 YFSETQ. DNA of the CDR3: TGCGCCAGCAGCTTCGATAGGGGCCACAACAATGAGCAGTTCTTC. This gives the protein CASSFDRGHNNEQFF.

The rearrangement uses TRBV3-1 (or the pseudogene TRBV3-2) and TRBJ1-1; weak D call: TRBD1 (6 bases). This CDR3 comprises 14 residues. Germline assignment: CDR1 LGHDT and CDR2 YNNKEL (reference sequence). The V end lost 4 bases, the J end lost 4 bases, and 13 bases lay between the germline ends. The CDR3 protein is CASSLTGIGTEAFF. DNA of the CDR3: TGTGCCAGCAGCCTCACAGGGATCGGCACTGAAGCTTTCTTT.

The table lists this clone with a few counts. The chain employs TRBV7-9 and TRBJ1-1; 8 bases are shared with TRBD1. The V gene's germline CDR1 is SEHNR and CDR2 FQNEAQ (reference sequence). The V segment lost 3 bases and the J segment 5 bases; nucleotides outside the gene matches: 8. The CDR3 totals 15 residues. The CDR3 reads CASSFDDRGYTEAFF. Written as DNA, the CDR3 is TGTGCCAGCAGCTTCGACGACAGGGGTTATACTGAAGCTTTCTTT.

CDR3 DNA: TGTGCCAGCAGCCAAGCATCCGGCTACGAGCAGTACGTC. This encodes CASSQASGYEQYV. The chain has TRBV14 and TRBJ2-7; D uncertain. The CDR3 is made up of 13 amino acids. V shed 1 base and J shed 3 bases, with 7 bases lying between them. CDR1 is SGHDN and CDR2 is FVKESK in the germline V gene.

The genes are TRBV18 and TRBJ1-5; no definite D call. V was trimmed by 4 bases and J by 4 bases, leaving 8 bases between them. Germline CDR1 KGHSH, CDR2 LQKENI. The CDR3 runs 13 residues. CDR3 DNA: TGTGCCAGCTCACAGGGCGGGAATCAGCCCCAGCATTTT. Amino acids: CASSQGGNQPQHF.

The chain has TRBV3-1 (or the pseudogene TRBV3-2) and TRBJ2-4; D is possibly TRBD1 (6 bases). CDR1 is LGHDT, CDR2 YNNKEL, per germline (reference sequence). Trimming took off 1 base at V and 5 bases at J, with 12 bases between the two ends. CDR3 size: 15 residues. Here the CDR3 reads CASSQVWGLENIQYF. In DNA form, the CDR3 reads TGTGCCAGCAGCCAAGTATGGGGGCTAGAAAACATTCAGTACTTC.

This chain uses TRBV7-9 with TRBJ2-1; 7 nucleotides match TRBD2. Trimming cost V 2 bases and J 7 bases; bases outside gene matches: 8. The CDR3 consists of 15 residues. The V gene's germline CDR1 is SEHNR and CDR2 FQNEAQ (reference sequence). CDR3 region: CASSLRTSATNEQFF. The CDR3 DNA sequence: TGTGCCAGCAGCTTACGGACTAGTGCAACGAATGAGCAGTTCTTC.

The chain is built from TRBV7-9 and TRBJ1-4, with 7 bases that match TRBD1. Germline-derived CDR1 and CDR2 are SEHNR and FQNEAQ (reference sequence). The CDR3 is 14 amino acids. V dropped 5 bases and J dropped 3; count of bases not matched to a gene: 3. CDR3 in amino acids: CASSVGTANEKLFF. The CDR3 DNA is TGTGCCAGCAGCGTCGGGACAGCTAATGAAAAACTGTTTTTT.

The gene calls are TRBV29-1 and TRBJ2-2, with TRBD1 identical over 7 bases. This CDR3 has 15 residues. Germline V gene sequence: CDR1 SQVTM, CDR2 ANQGSEA. The V segment lost 1 base and the J segment 0 bases; nucleotides outside the gene matches: 2. CDR3 nucleotides: TGCAGCGTTGAAGGACAGGGAACGAACACCGGGGAGCTGTTTTTT. Translated, it gives CSVEGQGTNTGELFF.

The chain employs TRBV3-1 (or the pseudogene TRBV3-2) and TRBJ1-5; 7 positions agree with TRBD1. Germline V gene lookup returns CDR1 LGHDT and CDR2 YNNKEL (reference sequence). This CDR3 is 17 amino acids long. Losses at the gene ends were 3 bases for V and 4 bases for J; bases not matched to a gene: 12. This CDR3 is CASSQGTGTDLNQPQHF. For the CDR3, the DNA is TGTGCCAGCAGCCAGGGTACCGGGACAGATCTGAATCAGCCCCAGCATTTT.

This sequence joins TRBV12-3 or TRBV12-4 and TRBJ1-2, with D perhaps TRBD1 (6 bases). V was shortened by 6 bases and J by 5 bases, with 13 bases between the two germline ends. CDR3 length: 13 amino acids. Here the CDR3 reads CASSFGTSYGYTF. The CDR3 region has the DNA TGTGCCAGCAGCTTCGGGACAAGTTATGGCTACACCTTC.

V is TRBV3-1 (or the pseudogene TRBV3-2) and J is TRBJ1-2; D is possibly TRBD1 (6 bases). This CDR3 has 16 residues. V was shortened by 5 bases and J by 6 bases, with 22 bases between the two germline ends. CDR1 LGHDT and CDR2 YNNKEL come from the germline V gene (reference sequence). CDR3 protein: CASSMHTSMGADGYTF. The CDR3 DNA reads TGTGCCAGCAGCATGCACACGTCGATGGGGGCGGATGGCTACACCTTC.

CDR3 region: CASSEIGQASSPLHF. The CDR3 DNA reads TGTGCCAGCAGTGAAATAGGACAGGCGAGTTCACCCCTCCACTTT. The rearrangement uses TRBV2 and TRBJ1-6; 7 bases are shared with TRBD1. The CDR3 covers 15 residues. V shed 2 bases, J shed 9 bases, and the junction held 7 bases outside the gene matches. CDR1 is SNHLY and CDR2 is FYNNEI in the germline V gene.

The V and J genes are TRBV28 and TRBJ2-7; 8 bases agree with TRBD1. CDR3 length equals 14 residues. V shed 2 bases, J shed 4 bases, and the junction held 4 bases outside the gene matches. Germline-derived CDR1 and CDR2 are MDHEN and SYDVKM. The DNA of the CDR3 is TGTGCCAGCAGTTTAGACAGGGGAGGATACGAGCAGTACTTC. Translating it yields CASSLDRGGYEQYF.

The chain combines TRBV10-2 with TRBJ1-1; D gene unclear. The germline gives CDR1 WSHSY, CDR2 SAAADI. The CDR3 sequence is 15 residues long. V lost 8 bases and J 5 bases, leaving 21 bases between the germline ends. This CDR3 reads CASCQSSTAGTEAFF. Here the CDR3 DNA reads TGCGCCAGCTGCCAATCTAGTACGGCGGGGACTGAAGCTTTCTTT.

J is TRBJ2-1 and V is TRBV6-1; the match to TRBD2 covers 9 bases. V lost 4 bases to trimming and J lost 2 bases; unmatched junction nucleotides: 12. Germline V gives CDR1 MNHNS, CDR2 SASEGT. The CDR3 has 18 residues. Here the CDR3 DNA reads TGTGCCAGCAGTGGTTCGGGGACTAGCCGCTATACCTACAATGAGCAGTTCTTC. Translated, it gives CASSGSGTSRYTYNEQFF.